This TCR beta chain stems from a study of OX40 agonist ivuxolimab in advanced cancers. Per germline, CDR1 MNHEY and CDR2 SVGAGI. The CDR3 is 15 residues long. V was clipped by 6 bases and J by 0 bases, with 12 bases between them. Sequencing used immunoSEQ multiplex PCR; TCRdb keeps in-frame clones, though not all of them. The table shows approximately 77,000 clones, with 91% occurring only once. Sequences were derived from CD4+ or CD8+ T cells sorted from blood, sampled in a trial of the OX40 agonist ivuxolimab. This receptor was identified in an adult with an advanced solid tumor such as melanoma, head and neck, liver or kidney cancer. The chain has TRBV6-5 and TRBJ1-3; no definite D call. CDR3 region: CASSDTYSSGNTIYF. CDR3 coding DNA: TGTGCCAGCAGCGACACTTACAGCTCTGGAAACACCATATATTTT.